The clone carrying this T cell receptor beta chain appeared a few times. Its antigen is not known. Peptide-pool stimulation followed by sequencing identified expanded antigen-specific CD4+ clonotypes in the ViraFEST assay. It was after around eleven days of culture that CD4+ T cells were isolated. Negative nucleocapsid antibody tests before and after vaccination confirmed no previous SARS-CoV-2 infection. For each well, 1.5 million to 2.5 million PBMC were cultured with around 10 IU/ml IL-2 and 8.5 to 10 ug/ml peptides. Half-medium replacement with IL-2 medium occurred on days 3 and 7. These data come from a study of vaccination effects on CD4 cells after COVID-19. Profiling relied on immunoSEQ multiplex PCR, and the TCRdb table lists in-frame clones only, not all of them. The table has about 71,000 clones, 80% seen once; the top ten hold 12%. The sequencing used CD4+ T cells from PBMCs cultured with SARS-CoV-2 spike peptides, collected before COVID-19 vaccination. The clonotype was recovered from a human donor who received a COVID-19 vaccine.

The CDR3 DNA follows: TGCGCCAGCAGCTTTCAGGGGTTGGACGTC. Translated: CASSFQGLDV. The chain employs TRBV5-1 and TRBJ2-7; possibly TRBD1 for D (6 bases). The CDR3 length is 10 residues. The germline V gene has CDR1 SGHRS and CDR2 YFSETQ.